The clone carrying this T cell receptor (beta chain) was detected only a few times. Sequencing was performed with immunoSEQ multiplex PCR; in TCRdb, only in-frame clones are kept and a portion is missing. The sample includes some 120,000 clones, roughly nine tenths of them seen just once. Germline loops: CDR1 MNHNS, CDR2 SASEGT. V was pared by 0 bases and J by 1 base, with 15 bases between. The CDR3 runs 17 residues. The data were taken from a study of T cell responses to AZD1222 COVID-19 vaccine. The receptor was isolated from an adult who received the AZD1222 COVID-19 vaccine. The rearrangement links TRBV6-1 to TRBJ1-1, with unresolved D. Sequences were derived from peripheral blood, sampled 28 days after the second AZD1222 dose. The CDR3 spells CASSEAGLKEWNTEAFF. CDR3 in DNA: TGTGCCAGCAGTGAAGCGGGGTTGAAGGAGTGGAACACTGAAGCTTTCTTT.